The 14 T cell receptor beta chains listed next were all sequenced from one sample in a study of control samples from healthy donors and cancer patients (dated by TCRdb to 2018 to 2020). Libraries were built with the immunoSEQ multiplex PCR assay. TCRdb took this table from immuneACCESS and kept in-frame rearrangements with V and J called. Such tables lack part of the clones; where checked against another copy, unresolved V genes explain under half of the gap, and the rest is unexplained. The sample table shows around 120,000 clones, and about 93% are seen once. The ten most abundant clones make up more than 1.5% of the sample. Material for sequencing was PBMCs. These receptors all come from a man aged 50 to 59 with head and neck cancer.

V is TRBV5-4 and J is TRBJ2-5; TRBD1 aligns across 8 bases. CDR3 length: 14 amino acids. Germline loops: CDR1 SGHNT, CDR2 YYREEE (reference sequence). The ends lost 4 bases at V and 1 base at J; junction bases unmatched: 3. The CDR3 bases are TGTGCCAGCAGCCGCGACAGGGGCCAAGAGACCCAGTACTTC. It codes for CASSRDRGQETQYF.

The gene calls are TRBV28 and TRBJ1-6; perhaps TRBD1 as D (5 bases). The V end was cut by 2 bases, the J end by 7 bases, with 15 bases between. CDR1 is MDHEN and CDR2 is SYDVKM in the germline V gene. The CDR3 is 16 amino acids. The DNA of the CDR3 is TGTGCCAGCAGTTTAGGGCAGGGCAGGCCGAATTCACCCCTCCACTTT. Its translation: CASSLGQGRPNSPLHF. Full variable domain (remainder filled in from reference TRBV28 and TRBJ1-6): DVKVTQSSRYLVKRTGEKVFLECVQDMDHENMFWYRQDPGLGLRLIYFSYDVKMKEKGDIPEGYSVSREKKERFSLILESASTNQTSMYLCASSLGQGRPNSPLHFGNGTRLTVT.

V usage is TRBV6-1 and J usage is TRBJ2-3, with TRBD2 matching 8 bases. Germline CDR1 MNHNS, CDR2 SASEGT. The CDR3 runs to 16 residues. Trimming at V came to 4 bases and at J to 4 bases, leaving 10 bases not matched to a gene. The CDR3, as DNA: TGTGCCAGCAGTGCCGGGGGGGGCGAGTACGCAGATACGCAGTATTTT. It is translated as CASSAGGGEYADTQYF.

This chain's CDR3 is CASSLVPGPAGELFF. CDR3 nucleotide sequence: TGCGCCAGCAGCTTGGTTCCAGGGCCGGCCGGGGAGCTGTTTTTT. V gene TRBV5-1 combines with J gene TRBJ2-2; possible D gene TRBD1, 5 bases. V lost 0 bases, J lost 6 bases, and 12 bases lay in between. Germline CDR1 and CDR2: SGHRS and YFSETQ. The length of the CDR3 is 15 residues. Variable domain in full (rest from reference TRBV5-1 and TRBJ2-2): KAGVTQTPRYLIKTRGQQVTLSCSPISGHRSVSWYQQTPGQGLQFLFEYFSETQRNKGNFPGRFSGRQFSNSRSEMNVSTLELGDSALYLCASSLVPGPAGELFFGEGSRLTVL.

This clone appeared once. This rearrangement joins TRBV7-2 to TRBJ2-1; 8 bases line up with TRBD2. CDR1 and CDR2 from the germline V gene are SGHTA and FQGNSA. The trim removed 5 bases at V and 7 bases at J, leaving 7 bases unmatched. The CDR3 runs to 14 residues. The CDR3 DNA reads TGTGCCAGCAGCCTGGGACTAGTGGGTAATGAGCAGTTCTTC. Translation: CASSLGLVGNEQFF.

This chain uses TRBV7-3 with TRBJ2-2; D ambiguous. The CDR3 runs to 13 residues. Germline values: CDR1 SGHTA, CDR2 FQGTGA. Trimming took 4 bases from V and 8 from J, leaving 11 bases between them. CDR3 protein: CASSWSYRGELFF. The CDR3 DNA sequence: TGTGCCAGCAGCTGGAGCTATCGGGGGGAGCTGTTTTTT.

The gene calls are TRBV11-1 and TRBJ2-2; D possibly uses TRBD1 or TRBD2 (5 bases each). The germline gives CDR1 SGHAT, CDR2 FQDESV (reference sequence). V was shortened by 6 bases and J by 2 bases, with 16 bases between the two germline ends. This CDR3 spans 16 amino acids. The CDR3 DNA is TGTGCCAGCAGTGGGGGTCACGCGGTCAACACCGGGGAGCTGTTTTTT. Translation: CASSGGHAVNTGELFF.

This clone was found once. The chain uses TRBV7-6 and TRBJ2-4, with 7 bases that match TRBD1. Trimming cost V 5 bases and J 8 bases; bases outside gene matches: 6. The CDR3 has 13 residues. Germline CDR1 SGHVS, CDR2 FNYEAQ. The CDR3 loop reads CASSPRDRYIQYF. For the CDR3, the DNA is TGTGCCAGCAGCCCACGGGACAGATACATTCAGTACTTC.

The chain joins TRBV6-5 to TRBJ1-1; D is perhaps TRBD1 (6 bases). This CDR3 spans 14 amino acids. The V end lost 7 bases, the J end lost 5 bases, and 17 bases lay between the germline ends. The germline V gene has CDR1 MNHEY and CDR2 SVGAGI. The CDR3 is CASTATGRETEAFF. In DNA form, the CDR3 reads TGTGCCAGCACAGCAACAGGGCGGGAGACTGAAGCTTTCTTT.

V is TRBV10-3 and J is TRBJ2-7; D uncertain. Germline V lookup: CDR1 ENHRY, CDR2 SYGVKD. V was pared by 10 bases and J by 0 bases, with 13 bases between. The CDR3 extends over 13 amino acids. The CDR3 DNA reads as TGTGCCACGAAGGCGTTAGGCTCCTACGAGCAGTACTTC. As protein: CATKALGSYEQYF.

This CDR3 reads CASTESLAGAGEQFF. In nucleotides, the CDR3 is TGCGCCAGCACGGAGTCGCTAGCGGGCGCGGGTGAGCAGTTCTTC. This rearrangement joins TRBV10-2 to TRBJ2-1; 8 bases agree with TRBD2. The CDR3 has 15 amino acids. Germline-derived CDR1 and CDR2 are WSHSY and SAAADI. Losses at the gene ends were 7 bases for V and 9 bases for J; bases not matched to a gene: 14.

The chain has TRBV5-4 and TRBJ2-3; 8 nucleotides match TRBD1. The CDR3 is 14 amino acids. Trimming cost V 7 bases and J 0 bases; bases outside gene matches: 4. In germline, CDR1 is SGHNT, CDR2 YYREEE (reference sequence). CDR3 coding DNA: TGTGCCAGCCGGACAGGGTTCAGCACAGATACGCAGTATTTT. This translates into CASRTGFSTDTQYF.

This chain connects TRBV18 to TRBJ1-6; tentatively, D is TRBD1 (5 bases). This CDR3 has 16 residues. The germline CDR1 and CDR2 sequences are KGHSH and LQKENI. V lost 3 bases and J lost 1, with 10 bases in between. The CDR3 DNA reads as TGTGCCAGCTCACCCCCGGGACCTTCCTATAATTCACCCCTCCACTTT. Residues: CASSPPGPSYNSPLHF.

The chain's CDR3 is CASSSPQKLYGYTF. The CDR3 region has the DNA TGTGCCAGTAGTTCGCCACAGAAACTCTATGGCTACACCTTC. The chain has TRBV19 and TRBJ1-2; D not resolved. This CDR3 is 14 amino acids long. CDR1 is LNHDA, CDR2 SQIVND, per germline (reference sequence). The ends were cut back, 5 bases at V and 4 bases at J, with 14 bases in the middle. Combining the CDR3 with reference TRBV19 and TRBJ1-2 gives the whole variable domain DGGITQSPKYLFRKEGQNVTLSCEQNLNHDAMYWYRQDPGQGLRLIYYSQIVNDFQKGDIAEGYSVSREKKESFPLTVTSAQKNPTAFYLCASSSPQKLYGYTFGSGTRLTVV.